This TCR beta chain was observed in a study of blood T cell repertoires in COVID-19. Study information: Samples came from the United States, Italy and Spain, spanning acute and convalescent COVID-19. Sample material is recorded as cDNA or gDNA derived from T cells, B-cell-depleted T cells, or PBMCs.

Original processing methods: Nucleated cell number was recorded as an estimate derived from reference gene primer amplification. The repertoire was sequenced with immunoSEQ multiplex PCR; TCRdb's copy has only in-frame clones and lacks some. V, J and clone size reflect that table, while D and trimming were determined from the DNA. Among 85,000 to 100,000 clones, 80% were seen once, and the ten largest hold approximately 8.7%. The sequence was collected from a man aged 50 to 59 who had recovered from COVID-19. The sequenced sample was peripheral blood.

CDR3 protein: CASSRTSGGYTGELFF. Written as DNA, the CDR3 is TGTGCCAGTAGTCGGACTAGCGGGGGGTACACCGGGGAGCTGTTTTTT. The gene calls are TRBV19 and TRBJ2-2; 14 bases agree with TRBD2. The CDR3 is 16 residues long. Unmatched junction bases numbered 2, after V lost 5 bases and J lost 3 bases. From germline, CDR1 is LNHDA and CDR2 SQIVND (reference sequence).